These T cell receptor beta chains were read from a single sample in a study of cytomegalovirus exposure and HLA in healthy donors. Profiled with immunoSEQ multiplex PCR; TCRdb holds only in-frame clones, not every one. The table lists over 75,000 clones, roughly 79% of them singletons. The sample taken for sequencing was PBMCs. All receptors derive from a female donor in good health and CMV-seronegative. Each CDR3 is given with its conserved first and last residue. The D gene is left open where the match is weak. Size is stated for part of the rows, as once, few or many counts, or as a class when the clone is expanded.

cdr3_nt,cdr3_aa,j_call,v_call,clone_size,d_call
TGTGCCAGCCTTTCCGCGAGGAGCTCCTACGAGCAGTACTTC,CASLSARSSYEQYF,TRBJ2-7,TRBV28,once,NA
TGTGCCAGCAGTCGGGGGGGAGGACGTGCTGAAGCTTTCTTT,CASSRGGGRAEAFF,TRBJ1-1,TRBV6-5,NA,NA
TGTGCCAGCAGTTACTCGAGGAGCGGGGCTAGGGACGAGCAGTACTTC,CASSYSRSGARDEQYF,TRBJ2-7,TRBV6-5,NA,TRBD2
TGTGCCAGCAGCCGAAGGACAGATGGCACAGATACGCAGTATTTT,CASSRRTDGTDTQYF,TRBJ2-3,TRBV27,NA,NA
TGTGCCAGCTTTGAGACAGGGGATAACTATGGCTACACCTTC,CASFETGDNYGYTF,TRBJ1-2,TRBV28,NA,TRBD1
TGTGCCACCAGCAGAGGACAGAGCACAGATACGCAGTATTTT,CATSRGQSTDTQYF,TRBJ2-3,TRBV15,NA,NA
TGTGCCAGCAGTTCCGGCAATCAGCCCCAGCATTTT,CASSSGNQPQHF,TRBJ1-5,TRBV28,NA,NA
TGTGCCGGCAGGGGGAACATCCTCTTCTATGGCTACACCTTC,CAGRGNILFYGYTF,TRBJ1-2,TRBV30,few,TRBD1
TGTGCCAGCAGCCCAAGGTTCGGGCGGGGGGGCGCTGAGACCCAGTACTTC,CASSPRFGRGGAETQYF,TRBJ2-5,TRBV7-2,NA,TRBD2
TGCGCCAGCAGTCGGGGACAGGGAGCCAATGGCTACACCTTC,CASSRGQGANGYTF,TRBJ1-2,TRBV5-1,few,TRBD1
TGTGCCAGCAGTTCCGGACAGGGGAGTTCACCCCTCCACTTT,CASSSGQGSSPLHF,TRBJ1-6,TRBV5-8,NA,TRBD1
TGTGCCAGCAGTGAAACTAGCGGGCGTACCAATGAGCAGTTCTTC,CASSETSGRTNEQFF,TRBJ2-1,TRBV2,NA,TRBD2
TGCAGCGTTGGGCTAGCGGGGGGCCAAGAGACCCAGTACTTC,CSVGLAGGQETQYF,TRBJ2-5,TRBV29-1,few,TRBD2
TGTGCCAGCAGCTTGAGGGCAGGGCGCCATATTTACACAGATACGCAGTATTTT,CASSLRAGRHIYTDTQYF,TRBJ2-3,TRBV5-8,NA,NA
TGTGCCAGCAGCCAAGTAATCGACACCGGGGAGCTGTTTTTT,CASSQVIDTGELFF,TRBJ2-2,TRBV4-2,once,NA
TGTGCCAGCAGTTTATCACTAGCGGGACACAATGAGCAGTTCTTC,CASSLSLAGHNEQFF,TRBJ2-1,TRBV27,NA,TRBD2
TGTGCCAGCAGCCACCTCAGTAGCGGGGGGGCGCAAGAGACCCAGTACTTC,CASSHLSSGGAQETQYF,TRBJ2-5,TRBV7-2,once,TRBD2
TGTGCCAGCAGCCGGACCTCGGACAGGGTGGGGTACGAGCAGTACTTC,CASSRTSDRVGYEQYF,TRBJ2-7,TRBV5-5,NA,TRBD1
TGTGCCTGGAGCAGGACAGGGAACTATGGCTACACCTTC,CAWSRTGNYGYTF,TRBJ1-2,TRBV30,NA,TRBD1
TGTGCCAGCAGCTCTAAAGGGTCAGGGATGGAGACCCAGTACTTC,CASSSKGSGMETQYF,TRBJ2-5,TRBV7-9,NA,NA
TGTGCCAGCAGTTCTTGGCCGGGCTATGGCTACACCTTC,CASSSWPGYGYTF,TRBJ1-2,TRBV27,NA,NA
TGTGCCTGGAGTGACCGGGCCAGGACAGGGAACACTGAAGCTTTCTTT,CAWSDRARTGNTEAFF,TRBJ1-1,TRBV30,NA,TRBD1
TGCGCCAGCAGCTTGGTGATGCGGGGGGCCACAGATACGCAGTATTTT,CASSLVMRGATDTQYF,TRBJ2-3,TRBV5-1,NA,TRBD2
TGTGCAATGCAGGGGGGAAATTTCGCGGGCGAGCAGTACTTC,CAMQGGNFAGEQYF,TRBJ2-7,TRBV10-3,NA,NA
TGTGCCAGCAGCCCTCAGCGGAGGGACACTGAAGCTTTCTTT,CASSPQRRDTEAFF,TRBJ1-1,TRBV4-2,NA,NA
TGTGCCAGTAGTACGGACTCAGAAAAACTGTTTTTT,CASSTDSEKLFF,TRBJ1-4,TRBV19,NA,NA
TGTGCCAGCAGCTTGCGTCTGGGCTACACCTTC,CASSLRLGYTF,TRBJ1-2,TRBV5-6,NA,NA
TGTGCCAGCAGTTTATCAGGCAGGGTCTTTTTTAATGGCTACACCTTC,CASSLSGRVFFNGYTF,TRBJ1-2,TRBV27,NA,NA
TGTGCCAGTAGTTCCGGGCTAGCGGGGGGCCGTTCCTACAATGAGCAGTTCTTC,CASSSGLAGGRSYNEQFF,TRBJ2-1,TRBV19,NA,TRBD2
TGCGCCAGCAGCTTGACTCTAGCGGGGGCTTCCTACGAGCAGTACTTC,CASSLTLAGASYEQYF,TRBJ2-7,TRBV5-1,NA,TRBD2
TGTGCCAGCAGTCTTGACAGGGACCAAGAGACCCAGTACTTC,CASSLDRDQETQYF,TRBJ2-5,TRBV27,NA,TRBD1
TGTGCCAGCAGTTCCCGGGGGGGGGCCAGCACAGATACGCAGTATTTT,CASSSRGGASTDTQYF,TRBJ2-3,TRBV6-5,NA,TRBD2